This T cell receptor (beta chain) is drawn from a study of immune cell composition in non-small cell lung cancer. Details on this clone: Its antigen is as yet unknown. Within the sample, other DNA sequences also encode this same CDR3.

The CDR3 loop spans 15 amino acids. Germline loops: CDR1 SGHRS, CDR2 YFSETQ. V shed 4 bases, J shed 0 bases, and the junction held 3 bases outside the gene matches. Profiling relied on immunoSEQ multiplex PCR, and the TCRdb table lists in-frame clones only, not all of them. The table records around 4,400 clones, 78% of them present only once. General observations from the study: It was not proven that tumour-reactive clones equal dominant tumour-associated clones. 60% to 80% of squamous and roughly 32% of adenocarcinoma cases had tumour-associated clones >0.5%. Overall clonality, unlike maximal tumour-associated clone frequency, did not predict TIL reactivity. Lung adenocarcinomas had lower top 10 clone scores and clonality than squamous tumours.

Sequenced sample: lung tumor tissue. This chain links TRBV5-1 with TRBJ1-1; 10 bases fit TRBD1. The receptor's source is a human donor with non-small cell lung cancer. CDR3: CASSPDRGMNTEAFF. The CDR3 DNA is TGCGCCAGCAGCCCGGACAGGGGGATGAACACTGAAGCTTTCTTT.